This T cell receptor (beta chain) is from a study of OX40 agonist ivuxolimab in advanced cancers. Study context: The patients received ivuxolimab by intravenous route every 2 weeks at 0.01 to 10 mg/kg.

There are a few counts of this clone. Method: immunoSEQ multiplex PCR; TCRdb's copy keeps in-frame clones and lacks some. In the table there are about 56,000 clones, around 82% of which are singletons. Germline values: CDR1 LNHDA, CDR2 SQIVND (reference sequence). Trimming pared 5 bases from V and 3 bases from J, leaving 5 bases between. The CDR3 contains 12 residues. Researchers took blood at baseline, on cycle 4 day 1, and on cycle 7 day 1. The TCR sequence derives from an adult with an advanced solid tumor such as melanoma, head and neck, liver or kidney cancer. The rearrangement links TRBV19 to TRBJ2-1; D gene ambiguous. The sample consisted of CD4+ or CD8+ T cells sorted from blood, taken in a trial of the OX40 agonist ivuxolimab. For the CDR3, the DNA is TGTGCCAGTAGTCACGTCTACAATGAGCAGTTCTTC. Translation: CASSHVYNEQFF.